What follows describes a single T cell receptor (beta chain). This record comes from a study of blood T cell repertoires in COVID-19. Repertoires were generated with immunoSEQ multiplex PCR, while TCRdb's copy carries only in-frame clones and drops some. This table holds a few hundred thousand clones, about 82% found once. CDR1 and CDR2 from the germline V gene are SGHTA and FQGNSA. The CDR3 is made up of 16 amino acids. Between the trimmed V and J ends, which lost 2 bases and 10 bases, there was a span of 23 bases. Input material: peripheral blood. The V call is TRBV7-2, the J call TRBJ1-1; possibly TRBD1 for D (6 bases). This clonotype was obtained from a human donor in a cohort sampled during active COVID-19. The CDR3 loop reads CASSLLSVRGMVRAFF. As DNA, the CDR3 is TGTGCCAGCAGCTTATTGAGTGTCAGGGGAATGGTTAGAGCTTTCTTT.